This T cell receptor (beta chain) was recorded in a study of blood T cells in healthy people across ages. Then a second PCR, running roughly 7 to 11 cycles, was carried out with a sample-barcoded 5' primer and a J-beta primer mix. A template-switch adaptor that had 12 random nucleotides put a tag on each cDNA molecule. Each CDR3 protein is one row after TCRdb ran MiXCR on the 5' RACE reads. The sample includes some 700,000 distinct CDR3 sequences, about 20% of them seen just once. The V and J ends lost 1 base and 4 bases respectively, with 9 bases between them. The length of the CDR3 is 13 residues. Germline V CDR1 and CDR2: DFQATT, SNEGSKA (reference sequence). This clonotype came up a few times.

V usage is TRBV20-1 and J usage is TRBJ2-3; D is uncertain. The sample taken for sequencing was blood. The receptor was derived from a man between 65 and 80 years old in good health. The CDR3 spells CSARGPIADTQYF. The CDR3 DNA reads TGCAGTGCTAGAGGCCCTATAGCAGATACGCAGTATTTT.